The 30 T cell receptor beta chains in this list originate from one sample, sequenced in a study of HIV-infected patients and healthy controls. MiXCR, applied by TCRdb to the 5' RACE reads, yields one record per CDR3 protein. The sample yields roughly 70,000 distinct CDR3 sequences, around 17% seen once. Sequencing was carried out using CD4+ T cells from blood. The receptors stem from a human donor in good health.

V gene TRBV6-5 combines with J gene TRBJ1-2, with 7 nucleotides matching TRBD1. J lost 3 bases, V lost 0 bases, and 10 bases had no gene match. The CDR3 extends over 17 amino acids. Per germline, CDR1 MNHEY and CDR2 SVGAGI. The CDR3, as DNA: TGTGCCAGCAGTTACTCGAAGTGGACAGGACGGGACTATGGCTACACCTTC. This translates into CASSYSKWTGRDYGYTF.

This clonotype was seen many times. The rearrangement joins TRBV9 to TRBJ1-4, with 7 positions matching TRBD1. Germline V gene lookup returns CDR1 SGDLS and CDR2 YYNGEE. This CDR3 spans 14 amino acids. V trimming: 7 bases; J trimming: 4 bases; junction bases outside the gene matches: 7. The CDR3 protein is CASAGQDHNEKLFF. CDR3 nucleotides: TGTGCCAGCGCCGGACAGGACCATAATGAAAAACTGTTTTTT.

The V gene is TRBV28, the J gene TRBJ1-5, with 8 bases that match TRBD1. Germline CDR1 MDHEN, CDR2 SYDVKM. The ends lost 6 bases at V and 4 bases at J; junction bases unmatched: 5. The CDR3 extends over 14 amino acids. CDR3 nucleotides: TGTGCCAGCAGAGGACAGGGAAAGAATCAGCCCCAGCATTTT. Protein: CASRGQGKNQPQHF.

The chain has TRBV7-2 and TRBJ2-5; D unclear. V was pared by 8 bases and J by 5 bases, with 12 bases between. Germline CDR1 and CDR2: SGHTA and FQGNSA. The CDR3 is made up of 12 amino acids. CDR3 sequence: CASLLTGETQYF. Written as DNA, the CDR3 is TGTGCCAGCCTTTTGACTGGGGAGACCCAGTACTTC.

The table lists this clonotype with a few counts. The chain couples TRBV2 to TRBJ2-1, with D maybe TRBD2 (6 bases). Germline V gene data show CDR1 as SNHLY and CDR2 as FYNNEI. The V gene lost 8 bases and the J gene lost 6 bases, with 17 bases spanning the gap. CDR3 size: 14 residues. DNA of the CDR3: TGTGCCAGCTTTACTAGCTCCGGGAGCAATGAGCAGTTCTTC. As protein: CASFTSSGSNEQFF.

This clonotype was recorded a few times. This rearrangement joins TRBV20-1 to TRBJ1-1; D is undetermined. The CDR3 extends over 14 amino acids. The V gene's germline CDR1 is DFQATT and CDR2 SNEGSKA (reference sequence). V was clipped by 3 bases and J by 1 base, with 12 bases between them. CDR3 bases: TGCAGTGCTAGTGTTGGGTGGGGGAACACTGAAGCTTTCTTT. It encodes CSASVGWGNTEAFF.

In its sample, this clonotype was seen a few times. The CDR3 coding sequence is TGTGCCAGCAGCCAAGGACAGGGAGGTGTACAAGAGACCCAGTACTTC. Its translation: CASSQGQGGVQETQYF. The chain recombines TRBV14 with TRBJ2-5; D perhaps matches TRBD1 (7 bases). The germline V gene has CDR1 SGHDN and CDR2 FVKESK. This CDR3 is built from 16 residues. V was cut by 1 base and J by 2 bases, with 14 bases left in between.

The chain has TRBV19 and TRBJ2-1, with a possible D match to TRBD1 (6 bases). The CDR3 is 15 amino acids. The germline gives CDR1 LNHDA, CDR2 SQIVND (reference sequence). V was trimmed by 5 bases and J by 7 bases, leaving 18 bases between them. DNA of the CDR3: TGTGCCAGTAGTTTAATGACCGGGACAAAAAATGAGCAGTTCTTC. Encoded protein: CASSLMTGTKNEQFF.

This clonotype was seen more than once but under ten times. DNA for the CDR3: TGCAGCGTTGAGGGGTCCTTCACTGAAGCTTTCTTT. The encoded protein is CSVEGSFTEAFF. The gene calls are TRBV29-1 and TRBJ1-1; D is unresolved. The V gene lost 3 bases and the J gene lost 4 bases, with 9 bases spanning the gap. Germline V CDR1 and CDR2: SQVTM, ANQGSEA. The CDR3 is 12 amino acids.

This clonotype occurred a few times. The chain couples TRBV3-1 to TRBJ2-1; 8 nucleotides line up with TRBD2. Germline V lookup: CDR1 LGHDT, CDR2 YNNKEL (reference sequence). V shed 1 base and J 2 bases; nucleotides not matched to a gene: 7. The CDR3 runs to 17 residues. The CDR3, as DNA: TGTGCCAGCAGCCAAGTCTTGGCGGGGGGACCCTACAATGAGCAGTTCTTC. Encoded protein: CASSQVLAGGPYNEQFF.

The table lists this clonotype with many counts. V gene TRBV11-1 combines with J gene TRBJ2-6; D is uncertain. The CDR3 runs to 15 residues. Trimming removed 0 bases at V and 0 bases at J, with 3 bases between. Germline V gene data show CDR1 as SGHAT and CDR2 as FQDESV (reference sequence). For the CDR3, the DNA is TGTGCCAGCAGCTTAGCGGGCTCTGGGGCCAACGTCCTGACTTTC. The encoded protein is CASSLAGSGANVLTF.

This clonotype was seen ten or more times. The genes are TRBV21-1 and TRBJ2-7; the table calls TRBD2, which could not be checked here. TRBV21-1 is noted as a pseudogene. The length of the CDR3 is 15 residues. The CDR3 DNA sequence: TGTGCCAGCAGCGGCCTCGGGAGTCGCTCCTACGAGCAGTACTTC. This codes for CASSGLGSRSYEQYF.

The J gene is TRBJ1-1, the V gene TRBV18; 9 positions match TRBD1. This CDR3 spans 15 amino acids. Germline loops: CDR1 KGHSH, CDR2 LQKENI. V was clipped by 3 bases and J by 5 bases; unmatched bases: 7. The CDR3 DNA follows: TGTGCCAGCTCACCCAACAGGGGGCAGGGGACTGAAGCTTTCTTT. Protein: CASSPNRGQGTEAFF. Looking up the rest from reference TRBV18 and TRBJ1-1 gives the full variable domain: NAGVMQNPRHLVRRRGQEARLRCSPMKGHSHVYWYRQLPEEGLKFMVYLQKENIIDESGMPKERFSAEFPKEGPSILRIQQVVRGDSAAYFCASSPNRGQGTEAFFGQGTRLTVV.

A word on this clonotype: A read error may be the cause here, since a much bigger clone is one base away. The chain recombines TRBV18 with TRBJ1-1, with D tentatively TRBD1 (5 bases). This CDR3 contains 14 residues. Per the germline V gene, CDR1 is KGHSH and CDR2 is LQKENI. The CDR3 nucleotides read TGTGCCGGCTCACAGGTTTCGATGAACACTGAAGCTTTCTTT. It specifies CAGSQVSMNTEAFF.

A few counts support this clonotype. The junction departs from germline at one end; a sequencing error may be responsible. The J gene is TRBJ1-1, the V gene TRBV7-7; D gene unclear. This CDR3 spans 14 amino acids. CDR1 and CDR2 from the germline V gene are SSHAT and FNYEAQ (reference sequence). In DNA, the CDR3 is TGTGCTAGCAGCTTAGTATATGGAGACACTGAAGCTTTCTTT. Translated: CASSLVYGDTEAFF.

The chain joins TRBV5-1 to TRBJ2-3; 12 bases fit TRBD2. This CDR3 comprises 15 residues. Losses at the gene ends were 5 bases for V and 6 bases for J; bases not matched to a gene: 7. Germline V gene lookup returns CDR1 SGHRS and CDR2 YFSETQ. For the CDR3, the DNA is TGCGCCAGCAGTTCGACTAGCGGGGGTGTGGATACGCAGTATTTT. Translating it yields CASSSTSGGVDTQYF.

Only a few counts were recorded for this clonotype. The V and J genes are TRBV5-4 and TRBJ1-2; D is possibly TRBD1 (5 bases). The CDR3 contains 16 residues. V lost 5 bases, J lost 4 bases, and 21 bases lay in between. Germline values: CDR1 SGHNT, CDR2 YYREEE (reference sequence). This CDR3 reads CASRAGRDTPSYGYTF. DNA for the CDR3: TGTGCCAGCAGGGCGGGACGTGACACCCCCTCCTATGGCTACACCTTC.

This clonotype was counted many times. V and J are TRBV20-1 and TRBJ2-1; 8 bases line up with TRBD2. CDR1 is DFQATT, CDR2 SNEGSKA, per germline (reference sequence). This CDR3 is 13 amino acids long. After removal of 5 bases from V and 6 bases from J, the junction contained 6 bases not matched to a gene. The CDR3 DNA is TGCAGTGCTCCCTCCGGGACTAGCAATGAGCAGTTCTTC. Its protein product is CSAPSGTSNEQFF.

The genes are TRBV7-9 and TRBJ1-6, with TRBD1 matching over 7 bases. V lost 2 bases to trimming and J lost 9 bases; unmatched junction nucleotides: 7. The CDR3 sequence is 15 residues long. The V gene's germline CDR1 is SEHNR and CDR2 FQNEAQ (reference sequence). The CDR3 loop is CASSLTGDGSSPLHF. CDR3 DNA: TGTGCCAGCAGCTTAACAGGGGATGGATCTTCACCCCTCCACTTT.

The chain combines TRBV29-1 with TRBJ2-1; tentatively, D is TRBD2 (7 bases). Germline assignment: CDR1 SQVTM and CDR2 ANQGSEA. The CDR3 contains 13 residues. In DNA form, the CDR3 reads TGCACCGCGTGGAGGGGGGGCCACAATGAGCAGTTCTTC. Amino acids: CTAWRGGHNEQFF.

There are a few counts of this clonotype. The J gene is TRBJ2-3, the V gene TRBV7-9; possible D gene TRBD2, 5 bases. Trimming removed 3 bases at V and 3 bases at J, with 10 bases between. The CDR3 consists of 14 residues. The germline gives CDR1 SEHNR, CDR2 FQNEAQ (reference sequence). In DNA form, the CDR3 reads TGTGCCAGCAGCTTCGAACTAGTAACAGATACGCAGTATTTT. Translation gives CASSFELVTDTQYF.

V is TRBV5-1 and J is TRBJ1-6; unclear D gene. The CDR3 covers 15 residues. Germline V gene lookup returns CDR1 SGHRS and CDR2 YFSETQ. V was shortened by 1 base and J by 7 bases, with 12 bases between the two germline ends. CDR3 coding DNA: TGCGCCAGCAGCTTGCAGCGGGATCTAAATTCACCCCTCCACTTT. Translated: CASSLQRDLNSPLHF.

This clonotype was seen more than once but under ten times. The CDR3 here is CASSRGWDPNNEQFF. CDR3 DNA: TGTGCCAGCAGCCGCGGCTGGGACCCCAACAATGAGCAGTTCTTC. V is TRBV3-1 and J is TRBJ2-1; D could derive from TRBD1 or TRBD2 (5 bases each). Germline V gives CDR1 LGHDT, CDR2 YNNKEL (reference sequence). CDR3 size: 15 residues. V lost 4 bases, J lost 5 bases, and 15 bases lay in between.

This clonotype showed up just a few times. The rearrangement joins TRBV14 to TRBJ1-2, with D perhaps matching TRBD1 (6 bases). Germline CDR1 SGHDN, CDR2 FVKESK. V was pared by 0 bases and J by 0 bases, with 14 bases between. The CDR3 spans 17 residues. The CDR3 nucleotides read TGTGCCAGCAGCCAAGATAAACAGGGAAGAGCTAACTATGGCTACACCTTC. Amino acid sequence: CASSQDKQGRANYGYTF.

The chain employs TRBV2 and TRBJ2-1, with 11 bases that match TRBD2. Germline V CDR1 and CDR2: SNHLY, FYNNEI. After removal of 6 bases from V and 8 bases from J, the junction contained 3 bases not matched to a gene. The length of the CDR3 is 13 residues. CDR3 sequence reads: CASRLAGEYEQFF. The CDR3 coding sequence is TGTGCCAGCAGACTAGCGGGAGAATATGAGCAGTTCTTC.

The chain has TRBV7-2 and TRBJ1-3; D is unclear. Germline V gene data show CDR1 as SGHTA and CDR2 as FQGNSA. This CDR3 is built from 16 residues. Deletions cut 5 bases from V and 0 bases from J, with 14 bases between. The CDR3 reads CASSQRAERSGNTIYF. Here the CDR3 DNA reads TGTGCCAGCAGCCAACGGGCGGAGCGCTCTGGAAACACCATATATTTT.

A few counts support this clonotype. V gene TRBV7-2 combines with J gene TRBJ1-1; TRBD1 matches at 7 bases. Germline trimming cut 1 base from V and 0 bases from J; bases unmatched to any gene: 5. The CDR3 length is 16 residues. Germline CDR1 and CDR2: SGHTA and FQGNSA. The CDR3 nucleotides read TGTGCCAGCAGCTTAGGTCCAGGGGGATTGAACACTGAAGCTTTCTTT. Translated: CASSLGPGGLNTEAFF.

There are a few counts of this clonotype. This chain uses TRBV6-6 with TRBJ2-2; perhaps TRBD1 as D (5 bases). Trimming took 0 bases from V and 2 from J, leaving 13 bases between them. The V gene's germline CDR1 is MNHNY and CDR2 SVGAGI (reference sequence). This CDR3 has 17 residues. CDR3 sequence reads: CASSYSRSTANTGELFF. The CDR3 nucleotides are TGTGCCAGCAGTTACTCGAGGTCGACAGCCAACACCGGGGAGCTGTTTTTT.

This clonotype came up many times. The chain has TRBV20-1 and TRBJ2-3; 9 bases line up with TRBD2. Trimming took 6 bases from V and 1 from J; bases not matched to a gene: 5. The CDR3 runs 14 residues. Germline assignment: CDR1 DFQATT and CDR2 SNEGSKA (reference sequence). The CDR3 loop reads CSAPTSGRTDTQYF. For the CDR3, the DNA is TGCAGTGCGCCAACTAGCGGGCGCACAGATACGCAGTATTTT.

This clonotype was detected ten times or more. The CDR3 reads CATSDRITGGAETQYF. The CDR3 coding sequence is TGTGCCACCAGTGACCGAATCACAGGGGGCGCAGAGACCCAGTACTTC. The rearrangement links TRBV24-1 to TRBJ2-5, with 9 bases aligning to TRBD1. Germline CDR1 reads KGHDR; CDR2 reads SFDVKD. Losses at the gene ends were 4 bases for V and 4 bases for J; bases not matched to a gene: 9. CDR3 size: 16 residues.